This TCR beta chain was recovered during a study of cytomegalovirus exposure and HLA in healthy donors listed by TCRdb under 2017. Describing the broader study: According to an earlier analysis of a few hundred of the donors, about 180 million T cells yielded 100 million or so unique TCR beta sequences and 276 Gb of sequence data. An early release covering about 600 HLA-typed donors comprised approximately 290 gigabases of sequencing data and 65 million to 100 million unique TCR sequences. Among the roughly 380 genotyped donors, approximately 82% belonged to the genetic ancestry cluster associated with self-reported Caucasian donors. The study aimed to test whether cataloging public T cell receptors could reveal signatures of past pathogen exposure. Using immunosequencing, the study profiled T cell repertoires from 666 subjects and related those repertoires to cytomegalovirus serostatus. Along with the approximately 620-subject first cohort, a separate validation cohort of over 90 different subjects was used. High-throughput TCR immunosequencing, statistical association of individual TCRs with disease status, and machine learning were combined to predict cytomegalovirus infection status. To study patterns of TCR occurrence, a later analysis re-analyzed previously published TCR beta repertoires from just over 650 donors and added high-resolution HLA genotyping. In the later analysis, no new phenotypic data were used to find candidate immune exposures; instead, reliance was placed on TCR beta sequences and their occurrence across donors. An earlier analysis of around 580 of the donors used high-throughput TCR beta sequencing to judge whether each TCR beta V gene segment behaved as functional or pseudogenic. Donor age, sex, ethnicity and CMV serostatus were compiled together with the repertoire data. A later genetic analysis took genome-wide SNP genotypes for about 55% of the 666 donors and used that subset as a discovery cohort. Every repertoire in the discovery cohort had been generated on one and the same sequencing platform. HLA typing included class I and class II loci at four-digit resolution. The number of typed donors differed by locus: about 620-640 for A, B, C, DRB1 and DQB1; 500 to 550 for DQA1; some 590 for DPA1; and roughly 450 for DPB1. Because of strong linkage in the cohort, roughly five DR-DQ haplotypes were treated as single units for association and clustering. Among approximately 370 genotyped donors of the cohort, an average of around 220,000 unique TCR beta nucleotide sequences was sequenced per donor, of which approximately 18% were non-productive. The research as a whole found: Across donors, most TCR sequences were observed very rarely, whereas some public TCRs were present in many individuals. Because some donors lacked HLA typing at each locus, the association tests relied only on the typed subset. A later genetic analysis associated a missense DCLRE1C variant with V-gene and J-gene trimming of TCR beta chains, and an independent cohort replicated the association. A few of the identified cytomegalovirus-associated TCR beta chains were confirmed in vitro to be specific for cytomegalovirus antigens. The authors suggested that the approach could potentially be generalized to other disease states and immunological phenotypes. Broadly in line with IMGT annotations, most TCR beta V segments showed up in productive rearrangements about 87% or about 30% of the time in an earlier analysis of several hundred of the donors. According to a later analysis, TCR association rates differed among HLA loci, with DRB1 alleles showing the most associated TCRs and HLA-C alleles showing the fewest. A later analysis found that most CMV-associated TCR beta chains appeared HLA-restricted, with HLA associations seemingly driven largely by CMV exposure. The 87-base-pair reads could not distinguish some IMGT-functional V segments, including TRBV6-2 and TRBV6-3, so those segments were excluded. Sequencing depth was assumed to be roughly uniform across donors in the presence/absence analyses, though that assumption may not hold. A later analysis found that HLA-associated TCR beta chains were more clonally expanded and had lower generation probabilities than equally common non-associated chains. Specific HLA alleles were associated with 15,000 to 20,000 TCR beta sequences at a false discovery rate of 0.05 in a later analysis. In both the original and validation cohorts, the classifier was reported to diagnose cytomegalovirus status with high specificity and sensitivity. Compared with the roughly 600-donor mean, donors in an Asian-associated ancestry cluster had fewer N-insertions in productive TCRs, according to a later genetic analysis. Correlated functional status among segregating V segments might be attributable to linkage disequilibrium, but an unknown experimental factor could not be ruled out. CMV serostatus was the only immune exposure information available for the cohort. A later analysis reported that several top co-occurrence clusters appeared linked to parvovirus B19, influenza, CMV and Epstein-Barr virus. Assigning TCR associations to individual alleles was difficult when HLA alleles, especially DR and DQ, strongly co-occurred. The study gave a list of under 200 TCR beta chains associated with cytomegalovirus. A further reported finding was that TCR beta sequences accurately predicted the HLA-A and HLA-B alleles for most subjects in the first cohort. The sequencing pipeline was judged likely to have produced a cluster of highly shared sequence variants as a technical artifact. Because counts were too low, seventeen rarely observed V segments, including chromosome 9 orphons, were excluded from the earlier analysis of several hundred of the donors. In this cohort, only TCR beta chains were sequenced, and detectable features were limited by the absence of alpha or paired-chain data.

The cohort consisted of 650 to 700 healthy bone marrow donors. At the time of sampling, all cohort members were nominally healthy, though unrecorded immune exposures were likely present. The donor tested CMV seropositive and was one of the 289 seropositive cohort members. Every donor gave a peripheral blood sample, and the peripheral blood mononuclear cells from that sample were used for TCR beta sequencing. The Qiagen DNeasy Blood Extraction Kit was used to extract genomic DNA from the blood cell samples. A note on this clone: Its antigen target is currently unknown. No base-level quality is on record; no much larger clone is a single base apart.

V has 0 bases trimmed and J has 8 bases trimmed; junction bases matching no gene number 8. The germline V gene specifies LGHNA as CDR1 and YSLEER as CDR2. Spanning cysteine to phenylalanine, the CDR3 consists of 15 amino acids. This entry keeps only the CDR3 DNA: 45 bases, framed from base 1. To prepare the library, the immunoSEQ multiplex PCR assay was applied. A mixture of 60 forward primers for TCR Vbeta segments and 13 reverse primers for TCR Jbeta segments was used in the multiplex PCR. Amplification of the CDR3 region of rearranged TCR beta genes was performed with a multiplex PCR assay on genomic DNA. Amplified TCR beta libraries were sequenced as 87-base-pair reads on the Illumina HiSeq System. The authors processed their data as follows. A later analysis tallied 70 million to 100 million unique TCR beta chains across the 666 repertoires, and approximately 12 million of those chains were shared by two or more donors. Raw reads were error-corrected and collapsed into unique sequences by a nearest-neighbor algorithm in which closely related sequences were merged to remove PCR and sequencing errors. CDR3 sequences were aligned to IMGT reference sequences to assign V, D and J gene segments. For a sequence to be retained, a match of at least six nucleotides was required to both a V gene segment and a J gene segment. A rearrangement counted as productive if the CDR3 had no stop codons and remained in frame with V and J, and every other rearrangement counted as non-productive. Following IMGT convention, CDR3 was defined as the stretch from the second conserved V-encoded cysteine to the conserved J-encoded phenylalanine. The earlier analysis of roughly 590 of the donors excluded sequences that lacked an unambiguous match to a single V gene segment. An earlier analysis of about 600 of the donors called V segments functional above 56.7% productive rearrangements and segregating when the between-donor standard deviation exceeded 5%. To diagnose cytomegalovirus status from the catalog of TCR beta chain sequences, a statistical classification framework was built. In a later analysis, V and J genes were assigned by comparing TCR nucleotide sequences against IMGT/GENE-DB human TR gene sequences. In a later analysis, CDR3 sequences and most-parsimonious VDJ recombination scenarios were assigned using the TCRdist pipeline. A later analysis defined each TCR beta chain by its CDR3 amino acid sequence plus V-gene family, and excluded reads lacking a unique V-gene family. In a later analysis, 550 to 650 highly shared, low-generation-probability nucleotide sequences were removed to address suspected cross-contamination and a sequencing artifact. A later analysis calculated a clonal expansion index for each public chain from normalized within-repertoire ranks of inferred template counts. In a later analysis, generation probabilities were computed using a VDJ recombination model fitted to out-of-frame rearrangements, and the results were checked against IGoR. In a later analysis, TCR-TCR, TCR-HLA and TCR-CMV co-occurrence was scored with hypergeometric tests, and a repertoire-size bias correction was applied to TCR pairs. To estimate false discovery rates, a later analysis permuted the HLA or CMV assignments 20 times. In a later analysis, co-occurring TCRs were grouped using DBSCAN, and TCRdist sequence similarity was added for clustering within HLA-allele-positive subsets. Co-occurrence clustering excluded repertoires with fewer than 30,000 or more than 120,000 public chains, plus five with anomalous nucleotide sharing. Entries here come from immuneACCESS through TCRdb and include only in-frame sequences with V and J called. Some clones fail to appear in such tables; in the studies checked, an unresolved V gene covers under half of the shortfall, and the cause of the remainder is unknown. V and J calls and clone size are as listed in that table; D and trimming were resolved from the DNA. Present in this sample are fewer than 200,000 clones, more than 75% of which were seen just once. 2% to 2.5% of the sample lies in the top ten.

The sequence links TRBV4-3 to TRBJ1-2, with 8 middle bases fitting TRBD1. The clonotype comes from a man younger than 30 in good health and CMV-seropositive. The sample consisted of PBMCs. The CDR3 in this case is CASSQEDRAGMGYTF. In nucleotide form, the sequence is TGCGCCAGCAGCCAAGAGGACAGGGCAGGTATGGGCTACACCTTC.